This paragraph reports one TCR beta chain. The antigen it recognizes is unknown. There are no base qualities to consult, and no much larger clone falls within one base. RNA was extracted using the RNeasy kit, and about 0.45 to 1 microgram was reverse transcribed with random hexamers. TCR beta CDR3 regions were amplified with the immunoSEQ multiplex PCR assay covering 54 Vbeta and 13 Jbeta segments. PCR amplification bias was corrected by using a synthetic template baseline for primer optimization and computational correction. Processing in the source paper ran as follows. Reads were assigned to V, D and J genes according to IMGT and analyzed in immunoSEQ Analyzer, with only productive sequences retained. Clonality was calculated as one minus the Shannon entropy normalized by log2 of the number of productive unique sequences. Public and private clones were assessed among the 100 most prevalent clones of each patient and control. A clone was defined as Susac-specific if it was absent from the healthy and MS cohorts, from roughly 1,000 published viral clones and from other ImmuneACCESS disease sequences. TCRdb's own reprocessing of the public reads used fastp at Q25 and MiXCR and kept productive beta chains. Each entry is one CDR3 protein sequence, shown with its most common DNA and genes. The V and J calls here are based on TCRdb, not the publication. This sample has under 200,000 distinct CDR3 sequences in its table, and roughly 95% of those were observed once. Together, the top ten hold around 0.16% of the sample.

The data were obtained in a study of CD8 T cells in Susac syndrome (dated by TCRdb to between 2018 and 2021). Broadly, across the study: The study used repertoire sequencing to test whether antigen drove CD8+ T cell activation and differentiation in Susac syndrome. Clonality of the CD8+ T cell repertoire was compared between more than 10 healthy donors, roughly 14 Susac syndrome patients and fewer than 16 multiple sclerosis patients. Here is what the overall study found, with its caveats: The number of individuals in the TCR sequencing and HLA analysis was recognized as being relatively small.

Peripheral blood CD8+ and CD4+ T cells from healthy donors, Susac syndrome patients and multiple sclerosis patients were profiled by high-throughput TCR beta sequencing. Treatment-naive patients with stable or active relapsing-remitting disease fulfilling revised McDonald criteria were used as multiple sclerosis controls. CD8+ TEMRA cells were enriched by FACS, while bulk CD8+ and CD4+ T cells were purified by magnetic negative isolation. Blood was drawn into EDTA tubes, processed within 24 hours, and PBMCs were isolated by density gradient centrifugation. PBMCs destined for TCR sequencing were cryopreserved in liquid nitrogen and later thawed in a 37 °C water bath. The sorted or isolated CD4+, CD8+ and CD8+ TEMRA cells had a purity of 90% or higher. Taken from the germline V gene, the CDR1 and CDR2 loops are MNHEY and SVGAGI. Measured from the cysteine to the phenylalanine, the CDR3 is 18 residues long. Here the CDR3 DNA is all that survives: 54 bases in frame from base 1. Relative to germline, V is missing 1 base and J is missing 2 bases, with 9 bases of the junction outside any gene match.

The TCR sequence derives from a human donor with multiple sclerosis. The chain couples TRBV6-5 to TRBJ2-4, with 9 junctional bases fitting TRBD1. The sequencing input was CD8+ T cells from PBMCs. The DNA sequence follows: TGTGCCAGCAGTTACTTTCCGGGACAGGGCTTATCCAAAAACATTCAGTACTTC. It specifies CASSYFPGQGLSKNIQYF.